This TCR beta chain was found in a study of blood T cells in healthy people across ages. A second PCR of about 6 to 12 cycles used a sample-barcoded 5' primer and a J-beta primer mix. TCRdb processed the 5' RACE reads anew with MiXCR; each CDR3 protein has one entry. The sample contains about 640,000 distinct CDR3 sequences, about 54% of which appear only once. Germline trimming cut 5 bases from V and 6 bases from J; bases unmatched to any gene: 4. Germline V lookup: CDR1 SEHNR, CDR2 FQNEAQ (reference sequence). The CDR3 runs to 14 residues. General study points: Fewer expanded clones and more diversity marked long-lived versus aged donors.

For this clonotype: Antigen specificity is unknown.

The chain employs TRBV7-9 and TRBJ2-2, with 9 positions matching TRBD1. This clonotype was obtained from a man between 60 and 70 years old in good health. Specimen: blood. CDR3 amino acids: CASSNRGLAGELFF. Written as DNA, the CDR3 is TGTGCCAGCAGCAACAGGGGGCTAGCCGGGGAGCTGTTTTTT.